This T cell receptor beta chain was identified during a study of blood T cell repertoires in COVID-19. Produced via immunoSEQ multiplex PCR; TCRdb's table is partial and in-frame only. The sample carries 50,000 or so clones, just over 85% recorded once. This clone showed up just a few times. The CDR3 totals 13 residues. V lost 1 base and J 5 bases, leaving 5 bases between the germline ends. From germline, CDR1 is LNHDA and CDR2 SQIVND (reference sequence). Specimen: peripheral blood. The TCR comes from a human donor in a cohort sampled during active COVID-19. The J gene is TRBJ2-2, the V gene TRBV19; D might be TRBD2 (5 bases). The CDR3 bases are TGTGCCAGTAGTATAGGAGGGACCGGGGAGCTGTTTTTT. It encodes CASSIGGTGELFF. Full variable domain (remainder filled in from reference TRBV19 and TRBJ2-2): DGGITQSPKYLFRKEGQNVTLSCEQNLNHDAMYWYRQDPGQGLRLIYYSQIVNDFQKGDIAEGYSVSREKKESFPLTVTSAQKNPTAFYLCASSIGGTGELFFGEGSRLTVL.